This T cell receptor (beta chain) was recorded in a study of shared clonotypes between healthy human individuals. Regarding the study as a whole: Rarefaction indicated that sorted-subset sequencing remained incomplete although depth was large. Sharing across four donors was seen in 4% to 5.5% of naive CD4 clonotypes.

Regarding this clone: The antigen is not known.

An assay was performed, and its level was deep. Clones were sequenced by immunoSEQ multiplex PCR, and TCRdb holds only the in-frame ones, with some missing. This table has 1.5 million to 2.5 million clones, just under 95% appearing once. The V and J ends lost 2 bases and 1 base respectively, with 13 bases between them. This CDR3 comprises 15 residues. Looked up from germline, CDR1 is GTSNPN and CDR2 is SVGIG (reference sequence). Cells designated naive CD8 were CD45RO-negative and were positively selected for CCR7, with terminally differentiated effector memory CD45RA+ cells excluded. The chain uses TRBV30 and TRBJ2-3; tentatively, D is TRBD2 (5 bases). Sequencing was performed on naive CD8+ T cells sorted from blood. The sequence was obtained from a man younger than 35 in good health. The CDR3 coding sequence is TGTGCCTGGAGTCTGGACTGGCATGGCACAGATACGCAGTATTTT. Translated: CAWSLDWHGTDTQYF.